The clone carrying this TCR beta chain has just one count. These data are taken from a study of T cell changes during pregnancy in multiple sclerosis. The V end lost 2 bases, the J end lost 6 bases, and 23 bases lay between the germline ends. Germline V CDR1 and CDR2: KGHSH, LQKENI. The CDR3 contains 17 residues. Sequencing used immunoSEQ multiplex PCR; TCRdb keeps in-frame clones, though not all of them. Altogether approximately 32,000 clones are present, roughly 90% being singletons, with the ten largest covering about 5%. The clonotype originates from a female donor with multiple sclerosis, enrolled in a pregnancy study. Sequencing used CD8+ T cells from peripheral blood mononuclear cells, obtained in the first trimester of pregnancy. The genes are TRBV18 and TRBJ2-7, with D perhaps matching TRBD1 (5 bases). CDR3 in amino acids: CASSPEQGPWGMGEQYF. In DNA, the CDR3 is TGTGCCAGCTCACCAGAGCAGGGTCCCTGGGGAATGGGCGAGCAGTACTTC.